Listed below are T cell receptor beta chains from one sample, sequenced in a study of shared clonotypes between healthy human individuals. This table comes from immunoSEQ multiplex PCR, and its TCRdb copy is limited to in-frame clones, with some not included. The repertoire holds around 2.1 million clones, with around 95% as singletons. The source material was naive CD4+ T cells sorted from blood. The source is a man younger than 35 in good health. Both conserved end residues are part of each CDR3. A D gene is named only where the DNA matches it firmly. Size is omitted from some rows. Given values are once, few, many or a class for expanded clones.

TRBJ2-7 NA TRBV7-9 TRBD2 TGTGCCAGCAGCTCCAGACTAGCGGGGGTAACCTACGAGCAGTACTTC CASSSRLAGVTYEQYF
TRBJ2-7 NA TRBV5-5 TRBD2 TGTGCCAGCAGCTTGGTCCCTAGCGGGAGTGAGCAGTACTTC CASSLVPSGSEQYF
TRBJ2-7 NA TRBV6-1 NA TGTGCCAGCCAAGTAGGGTCTTCCTACGAGCAGTACTTC CASQVGSSYEQYF
TRBJ1-3 NA TRBV6-5 NA TGTGCCAGCAGTTACGGGCAGAGCTCTGGAAACACCATATATTTT CASSYGQSSGNTIYF
TRBJ2-7 once TRBV10-1 NA TGCGCCAGCAGTGATTCCGGGACTTACTACGAGCAGTACTTC CASSDSGTYYEQYF
TRBJ2-5 NA TRBV10-3 NA TGTGCCATCTCAACAGGAATGTACGAGACCCAGTACTTC CAISTGMYETQYF
TRBJ1-2 NA TRBV6-5 TRBD1 TGTGCCTCCGCCGGGACAGGGGGGGGCTATGGCTACACCTTC CASAGTGGGYGYTF
TRBJ2-5 NA TRBV5-1 NA TGCGCCAGCAGTCAAACCCTAGAGTGGGAGACCCAGTACTTC CASSQTLEWETQYF
TRBJ1-2 NA TRBV18 NA TGTGCCAGCTCCCCGCCAGCGGGAGACTATGGCTACACCTTC CASSPPAGDYGYTF
TRBJ2-5 once TRBV2 TRBD2 TGTGCCAGCAGTGGGACTAGCGGGGGAGAGACCCAGTACTTC CASSGTSGGETQYF
TRBJ1-1 NA TRBV28 NA TGTGCCAGCAGCTCGAGGGTCACTGAAGCTTTCTTT CASSSRVTEAFF
TRBJ2-1 NA TRBV18 TRBD2 TGTGCCAGCTCACCACAGGGAGGGCAGCAGTTCTTC CASSPQGGQQFF
TRBJ2-2 NA TRBV5-1 NA TGCGCCAGCAGCACCGGGACATCGAACACCGGGGAGCTGTTTTTT CASSTGTSNTGELFF
TRBJ2-5 once TRBV2 NA TGTGCCAGCAGTGATAGAACAGGGAGGGGAGAGACCCAGTACTTC CASSDRTGRGETQYF
TRBJ1-5 NA TRBV29-1 NA TGCAGCGTGTCAACAGGTGTGGTAGATCAGCCCCAGCATTTT CSVSTGVVDQPQHF
TRBJ1-2 once TRBV6-5 TRBD1 TGTGCCAGCAGTTCTCTCCAGGGGGCCGATGGCTACACCTTC CASSSLQGADGYTF
TRBJ2-7 NA TRBV6-5 TRBD2 TGTGCCAGCAGTACAACTAGCGGGGGATCCTACGAGCAGTACTTC CASSTTSGGSYEQYF
TRBJ1-5 NA TRBV4-2 NA TGTGCCAGCAGCCAAGAAAGTATCGGGGGTCTTCAGCCCCAGCATTTT CASSQESIGGLQPQHF
TRBJ1-1 NA TRBV28 NA TGTGCCAGCAGTTTCACCTATAAGACCAACAGCAATATGAACACTGAAGCTTTCTTT CASSFTYKTNSNMNTEAFF
TRBJ1-2 NA TRBV6-5 NA TGTGCCAGCAGTAGGGGGGTGGGCGCCTATGGCTACACCTTC CASSRGVGAYGYTF
TRBJ1-5 once TRBV6-1 NA TGTGCCAGCAGCTTGACAGCACAAAATCAGCCCCAGCATTTT CASSLTAQNQPQHF
TRBJ1-4 NA TRBV5-1 NA TGCGCCAGCAGCTTGGCTCAAGGCAGGGGACACGAAAAACTGTTTTTT CASSLAQGRGHEKLFF
TRBJ2-1 NA TRBV4-3 TRBD2 TGCGCCAGCAGCCAGATAGCGGGAGGGTACAATGAGCAGTTCTTC CASSQIAGGYNEQFF
TRBJ2-7 NA TRBV10-3 NA TGTGCCATCAGGGTCGCAGGGAACGAGCAGTACTTC CAIRVAGNEQYF
TRBJ2-7 NA TRBV6-6 NA TGTGCCAGCAGTTACTCAGCACAGGACTACGAGCAGTACTTC CASSYSAQDYEQYF
TRBJ2-6 NA TRBV6-5 NA TGTGCCAGCCAGATGACCTCTGGGGCCAACGTCCTGACTTTC CASQMTSGANVLTF
TRBJ1-2 NA TRBV28 NA TGTGCCAGCAGTTTTTCCGCGACAGGCTATGGCTACACCTTC CASSFSATGYGYTF
TRBJ2-2 NA TRBV6-6 TRBD1 TGTGCCAGCACAGGGGCAACAGGGGGCATCGGGGAGCTGTTTTTT CASTGATGGIGELFF
TRBJ1-6 NA TRBV30 NA TGTGCCTGGAGTAAGGACGGCTATAATTCACCCCTCCACTTT CAWSKDGYNSPLHF
TRBJ2-2 NA TRBV30 TRBD2 TGTGCCTGGAGTTCAGGGCTAGCGGGGAACACCGGGGAGCTGTTTTTT CAWSSGLAGNTGELFF
TRBJ2-3 NA TRBV28 TRBD2 TGTGCCAGCAGTTTGGGGGGGAACCTGGATACGCAGTATTTT CASSLGGNLDTQYF
TRBJ2-3 NA TRBV7-9 NA TGTGCCAGCTCCCGGGCAGTGAGCACAGATACGCAGTATTTT CASSRAVSTDTQYF
TRBJ1-2 once TRBV4-1 TRBD1 TGCGCCAGCAGTTCGCCGGACAGGGGGCTTACTAACTATGGCTACACCTTC CASSSPDRGLTNYGYTF
TRBJ2-5 NA TRBV6-4 TRBD2 TGTGCCAGCAGTGGGAACGGGGGGATACTAGGGACCCAGTACTTC CASSGNGGILGTQYF
TRBJ2-7 NA TRBV5-1 NA TGCGCCAGCAGCTTGGTGGTAGGGAACGAGCAGTACTTC CASSLVVGNEQYF
TRBJ2-5 NA TRBV18 NA TGTGCCAGCTCACAGGACAACCAAGAGACCCAGTACTTC CASSQDNQETQYF
TRBJ2-2 NA TRBV19 NA TGTGCCAGTAGTATCCCTTCCGGGACGAACACCGGGGAGCTGTTTTTT CASSIPSGTNTGELFF
TRBJ2-7 NA TRBV5-6 NA TGTGCCAGCAGCCCGCTTGGCAACCCCTACGAGCAGTACTTC CASSPLGNPYEQYF
TRBJ1-5 NA TRBV18 NA TGTGCCAGCTCGCTTCAGGGATCAGGGCAGCCCCAGCATTTT CASSLQGSGQPQHF
TRBJ1-6 NA TRBV27 TRBD1 TGTGCCAGCAGTTTATTTGGACAGGGGTATTCACCCCTCCACTTT CASSLFGQGYSPLHF
TRBJ2-2 NA TRBV5-1 NA TGCGCCAGCTCTGTAATGGGGATACCTATGGCCGGGGAGCTGTTTTTT CASSVMGIPMAGELFF